This T cell receptor (beta chain) was captured in a study of T cells in lung cancer brain metastases. Germline CDR1 reads SGHNT; CDR2 reads YYREEE (reference sequence). Trimming pared 0 bases from V and 1 base from J, leaving 10 bases between. CDR3 length equals 15 residues. The repertoire was sequenced with immunoSEQ multiplex PCR; TCRdb's copy has only in-frame clones and lacks some. The sample carries more than 1,500 clones, roughly 89% recorded once. This receptor was taken from a woman aged 50 to 60 with non-small cell lung cancer that had spread to the brain. Sequencing was carried out using tumor tissue from a brain metastasis. This chain uses TRBV5-4 with TRBJ1-1; D ambiguous. CDR3 DNA: TGTGCCAGCAGCTTGGCCTATAGACAGAACACTGAAGCTTTCTTT. Protein product: CASSLAYRQNTEAFF.